This passage covers 5 T cell receptor beta chains from one sample sequenced in a study of early T cells in non-severe SARS-CoV-2 infection (dated by TCRdb to the early 2020s). The method behind the library was 5' RACE. TCRdb records NextSeq 500 as the sequencer. TCRdb handled the public reads itself, with Q25 trimming in fastp and clone calling in MiXCR, and kept productive beta chains. Every distinct CDR3 protein forms one entry, paired with its most common genes and DNA. Recorded for this sample are 75,000 to 80,000 distinct CDR3 sequences; 11% of them occurred a single time. Clones ranked in the top ten supply around 12% of the sample. Sequencing used whole blood, obtained at baseline. Every receptor here comes from an adult who was a healthcare worker with PCR-confirmed SARS-CoV-2 infection or an uninfected control (not recorded which).

In its sample, this clonotype was seen many times. This chain links TRBV28 with TRBJ2-7; 12 bases match TRBD2. The CDR3 extends over 15 amino acids. Germline trimming cut 4 bases from V and 5 bases from J; bases unmatched to any gene: 6. From germline, CDR1 is MDHEN and CDR2 SYDVKM. CDR3 DNA sequence: TGTGCCAGCAGTTCACGGACTAGCGGGGCCGACGAGCAGTACTTC. Translated, it gives CASSSRTSGADEQYF.

This clonotype showed up many times. V gene TRBV11-2 combines with J gene TRBJ2-1; D perhaps matches TRBD1 (6 bases). V was shortened by 0 bases and J by 9 bases, with 9 bases between the two germline ends. CDR1 is SGHAT, CDR2 FQNNGV, per germline. This CDR3 comprises 13 residues. The CDR3 protein is CASSLEQDSEQFF. The CDR3 DNA reads as TGTGCCAGCAGCTTAGAACAGGACAGTGAGCAGTTCTTC.

The chain carries TRBV7-9 and TRBJ1-1; the D is unclear. The length of the CDR3 is 14 residues. Germline assignment: CDR1 SEHNR and CDR2 FQNEAQ (reference sequence). The V end was cut by 1 base, the J end by 2 bases, with 8 bases between. CDR3 coding DNA: TGTGCCAGCAGCTTAGGGCGGATAAACACTGAAGCTTTCTTT. Amino acid sequence: CASSLGRINTEAFF.

This clonotype has just a few counts. The chain uses TRBV5-1 and TRBJ2-3; TRBD1 matches at 9 bases. Germline CDR1 and CDR2: SGHRS and YFSETQ. The J segment lost 4 bases and the V segment lost 4 bases, leaving 16 bases of the junction unmatched. CDR3 length equals 18 residues. The CDR3 nucleotides are TGCGCCAGCAGCCAAGCCGGGACAGGGCTCGGCGCGCCAGATACGCAGTATTTT. This sequence encodes CASSQAGTGLGAPDTQYF.

The CDR3 nucleotides are TGTGCCAGCATCGATTCCGGACCCTCTGAAAAACTGTTTTTT. Encoded protein: CASIDSGPSEKLFF. V gene TRBV28 combines with J gene TRBJ1-4; no reliable D call. In germline, CDR1 is MDHEN, CDR2 SYDVKM. The CDR3 has 14 residues. V was pared by 7 bases and J by 7 bases, with 16 bases between.